This TCR beta chain was sequenced in a study of T cells in Graves' hyperthyroidism and ophthalmopathy. Amplification of TCR beta CDR3 regions was performed using RNA transcripts as template. A first-round RT-PCR of the TCR CDR3 used the HTBI primer set. A single record per CDR3 protein comes from TCRdb applying MiXCR to the multiplex PCR reads. The table lists about 680,000 distinct CDR3 sequences, 35% of them singletons, with around 32% in the top ten. The receptor was derived from a woman between 35 and 50 years old with Graves' hyperthyroidism. What was sequenced was blood.

The CDR3, as DNA: TGTGCCACCTTAGGCGGGAGCTCCTATAATTCACCCCTCCACTTT. This encodes CATLGGSSYNSPLHF. The chain couples TRBV6-5 to TRBJ1-6; D remains ambiguous. V was cut by 10 bases and J by 0 bases, with 13 bases left in between. The CDR3 is 15 amino acids. The germline gives CDR1 MNHEY, CDR2 SVGAGI.